This T cell receptor beta chain was captured in a study of T cell repertoires and Cas9 in healthy adults. Overall study context: CD4 and CD8 compartments: SpCas9-reactive T cells profiled for potency, cytotoxicity, lineage.

V lost 0 bases to trimming and J lost 0 bases, with 17 bases between them. CDR3 length: 19 residues. Germline loops: CDR1 SGHTA, CDR2 FQGTGA. Using immunoSEQ multiplex PCR, the repertoire was profiled, and TCRdb retains in-frame clones only, with some absent. The table lists about 22,000 clones, about 90% of them singletons. The receptor comes from a human donor in good health. The chain employs TRBV7-3 and TRBJ2-2; a weak D match, TRBD2 (5 bases). The sequencing input was CD4+ effector T cells (CD127+, CD25-, CD137-, CD154-) from PBMCs; culture status not recorded. CDR3 DNA: TGTGCCAGCAGCTTAACCCCCCTAAGGCGGGCAGCGAACACCGGGGAGCTGTTTTTT. This gives the protein CASSLTPLRRAANTGELFF.